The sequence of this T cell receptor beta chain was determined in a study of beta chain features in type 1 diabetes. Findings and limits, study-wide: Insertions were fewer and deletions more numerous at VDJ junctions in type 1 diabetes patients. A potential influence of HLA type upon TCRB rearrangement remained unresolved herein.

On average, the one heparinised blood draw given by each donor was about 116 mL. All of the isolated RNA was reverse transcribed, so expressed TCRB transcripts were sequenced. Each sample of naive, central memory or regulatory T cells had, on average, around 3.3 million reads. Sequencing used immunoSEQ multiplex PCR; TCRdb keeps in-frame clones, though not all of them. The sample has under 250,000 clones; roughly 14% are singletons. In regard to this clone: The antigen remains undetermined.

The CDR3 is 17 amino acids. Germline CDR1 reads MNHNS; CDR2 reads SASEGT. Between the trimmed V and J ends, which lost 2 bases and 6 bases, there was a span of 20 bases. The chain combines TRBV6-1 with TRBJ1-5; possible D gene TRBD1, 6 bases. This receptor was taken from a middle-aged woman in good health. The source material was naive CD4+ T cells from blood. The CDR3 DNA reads TGTGCCAGCAGTGAAATCTCGCGGACAGACCTTGCTCAGCCCCAGCATTTT. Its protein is CASSEISRTDLAQPQHF.